A single sample is the source of the 19 T cell receptor beta chains below, sequenced in a study of shared clonotypes between healthy human individuals. Method: immunoSEQ multiplex PCR; TCRdb's copy keeps in-frame clones and lacks some. The table lists over a million clones, 95% to 97% of them singletons. Sequenced sample: naive CD4+ T cells sorted from blood. As to subset: CD45RA+ positively selected. These receptors all stem from a man aged 25-40 years in good health.

The chain uses TRBV7-9 and TRBJ2-2; no firm D call. V lost 5 bases, J lost 9 bases, and 25 bases lay in between. From germline, CDR1 is SEHNR and CDR2 FQNEAQ (reference sequence). This CDR3 spans 17 amino acids. The CDR3 protein is CASSQRKGRPNGRELFF. CDR3 coding DNA: TGTGCCAGCAGCCAACGGAAAGGGCGTCCGAACGGCAGGGAGCTGTTTTTT.

The rearrangement links TRBV5-1 to TRBJ2-6; no clear D. Germline V CDR1 and CDR2: SGHRS, YFSETQ. V was shortened by 0 bases and J by 4 bases, with 11 bases between the two germline ends. This CDR3 spans 16 amino acids. CDR3 sequence reads: CASSLESTPGANVLTF. The CDR3 region has the DNA TGCGCCAGCAGCTTGGAAAGTACCCCCGGGGCCAACGTCCTGACTTTC.

V and J are TRBV18 and TRBJ2-7, with D hard to call. There are 11 residues in the CDR3. Trimming left V 4 bases short and J 7 bases short, with 8 bases between. The germline CDR1 and CDR2 sequences are KGHSH and LQKENI. The CDR3 protein is CASSQGLEQYF. The CDR3 region has the DNA TGTGCCAGCTCACAAGGATTAGAGCAGTACTTC.

Here the CDR3 DNA reads TGTGCCAGCAGTTGGGGAGACAGGGCCTCCTACGAGCAGTACTTC. Translating it yields CASSWGDRASYEQYF. This rearrangement joins TRBV28 to TRBJ2-7, with 7 bases fitting TRBD1. CDR3 length equals 15 residues. CDR1 is MDHEN, CDR2 SYDVKM, per germline. The V segment lost 4 bases and the J segment 0 bases; nucleotides outside the gene matches: 6. Drawing the rest from reference TRBV28 and TRBJ2-7, the complete variable domain is DVKVTQSSRYLVKRTGEKVFLECVQDMDHENMFWYRQDPGLGLRLIYFSYDVKMKEKGDIPEGYSVSREKKERFSLILESASTNQTSMYLCASSWGDRASYEQYFGPGTRLTVT.

The J gene is TRBJ2-7, the V gene TRBV2; D tentatively fits TRBD1 or TRBD2 (5 bases each). Germline V CDR1 and CDR2: SNHLY, FYNNEI. This CDR3 region has 17 residues. V gave up 3 bases and J gave up 3 bases, with 21 bases separating them. The chain's CDR3 is CASSELQGRGRNYEQYF. The DNA for the CDR3 is TGTGCCAGCAGTGAGCTGCAGGGTAGGGGACGGAACTACGAGCAGTACTTC. The full variable domain, completed using reference TRBV2 and TRBJ2-7, is EPEVTQTPSHQVTQMGQEVILRCVPISNHLYFYWYRQILGQKVEFLVSFYNNEISEKSEIFDDQFSVERPDGSNFTLKIRSTKLEDSAMYFCASSELQGRGRNYEQYFGPGTRLTVT.

Written as DNA, the CDR3 is TGCGCCAGCAGCTTGATCACTGGATTAGGTGGGACCCAGTACTTC. The encoded protein is CASSLITGLGGTQYF. This chain joins TRBV5-1 and TRBJ2-5; D ambiguous. From germline, CDR1 is SGHRS and CDR2 YFSETQ. The V end was cut by 1 base, the J end by 7 bases, with 17 bases between. The CDR3 covers 15 residues.

The V gene is TRBV9, the J gene TRBJ2-3, with D perhaps TRBD1 (5 bases). Germline assignment: CDR1 SGDLS and CDR2 YYNGEE. This CDR3 comprises 16 residues. Trimming shortened V by 2 bases and J by 1 base, and 14 bases separated the two germline ends. The CDR3 bases are TGTGCCAGCAGCGTGTTAGGGGCTTCGGGCACAGATACGCAGTATTTT. Protein sequence: CASSVLGASGTDTQYF. The variable domain in full, with the rest retrieved from reference TRBV9 and TRBJ2-3, is DSGVTQTPKHLITATGQRVTLRCSPRSGDLSVYWYQQSLDQGLQFLIQYYNGEERAKGNILERFSAQQFPDLHSELNLSSLELGDSALYFCASSVLGASGTDTQYFGPGTRLTVL.

This chain connects TRBV5-4 to TRBJ2-7; D might be TRBD1 or TRBD2, each matching 5 bases. The CDR3 is 13 residues long. The germline V gene encodes CDR1 SGHNT and CDR2 YYREEE (reference sequence). V was pared by 3 bases and J by 7 bases, with 14 bases between. CDR3 residues: CASSSGTEVEQYF. DNA of the CDR3: TGTGCCAGCAGCTCCGGGACCGAGGTAGAGCAGTACTTC.

This clone has just one count. This sequence joins TRBV5-4 and TRBJ2-1; D is ambiguous. CDR1 and CDR2 (germline): SGHNT, YYREEE (reference sequence). V lost 0 bases to trimming and J lost 13 bases, with 14 bases between them. The CDR3 contains 13 residues. In nucleotides, the CDR3 is TGTGCCAGCAGCTTGGCCAGTTGGGGTGAACAGTTCTTC. The encoded protein is CASSLASWGEQFF.

V gene TRBV6-4 combines with J gene TRBJ2-5; D gene uncertain. V lost 6 bases and J 0 bases, leaving 8 bases between the germline ends. CDR1 is MRHNA and CDR2 is SNTAGT in the germline V gene. The CDR3 spans 13 residues. The CDR3 region has the DNA TGTGCCAGCAGAAGGCTCCACCAAGAGACCCAGTACTTC. It specifies CASRRLHQETQYF.

The gene calls are TRBV19 and TRBJ1-5; 12 nucleotides agree with TRBD1. The CDR3 covers 16 residues. V dropped 10 bases and J dropped 2; count of bases not matched to a gene: 9. Germline CDR1 LNHDA, CDR2 SQIVND (reference sequence). CDR3: CATTGTGGTGNQPQHF. The CDR3 DNA reads TGTGCCACCACCGGGACAGGGGGCACCGGCAATCAGCCCCAGCATTTT.

The V gene is TRBV18, the J gene TRBJ1-4; TRBD1 might be the D (5 bases). The length of the CDR3 is 15 residues. Trimming shortened V by 3 bases and J by 7 bases, and 15 bases separated the two germline ends. The germline CDR1 and CDR2 sequences are KGHSH and LQKENI. The CDR3 nucleotides are TGTGCCAGCTCACCCAGGGAAACGGTCGCTGAAAAACTGTTTTTT. This gives the protein CASSPRETVAEKLFF.

This chain connects TRBV5-4 to TRBJ2-7; the D gene is possibly TRBD1 (8 bases). Germline CDR1 reads SGHNT; CDR2 reads YYREEE (reference sequence). The V gene lost 2 bases and the J gene lost 6 bases, with 15 bases spanning the gap. This CDR3 spans 14 amino acids. The DNA for the CDR3 is TGTGCCAGCAGCTTTAACAGGGGGGGCTTCGAGCAGTACTTC. As protein: CASSFNRGGFEQYF.

The chain links TRBV7-8 to TRBJ2-7, with TRBD2 matching over 9 bases. Germline CDR1 reads SGHVS; CDR2 reads FQNEAQ. The CDR3 is 15 amino acids. V lost 2 bases, J lost 3 bases, and 5 bases stayed unmatched. The CDR3 region has the DNA TGTGCCAGCAGCTTACTAGCGGGATACCTCTACGAGCAGTACTTC. Its translation is CASSLLAGYLYEQYF.

The chain recombines TRBV5-8 with TRBJ1-2, with D unclear. Trimming removed 4 bases at V and 8 bases at J, with 18 bases between. The CDR3 sequence is 14 residues long. Germline CDR1 is SGHTS and CDR2 is YDEGEE. The CDR3 spells CASSPDPTSRGYTF. In nucleotides, the CDR3 is TGTGCCAGCAGCCCTGATCCTACCTCCCGAGGCTACACCTTC.

This chain connects TRBV5-1 to TRBJ2-1, with D maybe TRBD1 (5 bases). CDR1 SGHRS and CDR2 YFSETQ come from the germline V gene. Trimming took off 4 bases at V and 4 bases at J, with 9 bases between the two ends. CDR3 length: 13 amino acids. The CDR3 sequence: CASSVTGYNEQFF. In DNA form, the CDR3 reads TGCGCCAGCAGCGTAACAGGTTACAATGAGCAGTTCTTC.

The chain has TRBV14 and TRBJ2-2; D is ambiguous. Trimming removed 1 base from V and 6 bases from J, with 9 bases in between. Germline CDR1 SGHDN, CDR2 FVKESK. The CDR3 runs 14 residues. CDR3 protein: CASSQGWGAGELFF. DNA of the CDR3: TGTGCCAGCAGCCAAGGTTGGGGTGCCGGGGAGCTGTTTTTT.

The J gene is TRBJ2-3, the V gene TRBV29-1; TRBD1 aligns across 8 bases. Germline loops: CDR1 SQVTM, CDR2 ANQGSEA. Unmatched junction bases numbered 8, after V lost 7 bases and J lost 5 bases. This CDR3 is built from 13 residues. CDR3 nucleotide sequence: TGCAGCGCTATGGGACAGGCCGGAGATACGCAGTATTTT. Translated, it gives CSAMGQAGDTQYF.

The rearrangement uses TRBV19 and TRBJ1-4; the match to TRBD1 covers 9 bases. Germline V CDR1 and CDR2: LNHDA, SQIVND (reference sequence). V lost 5 bases and J lost 3; bases outside the gene matches: 4. The CDR3 spans 15 residues. The CDR3 loop reads CASSPRDRANEKLFF. CDR3 nucleotide sequence: TGTGCCAGTAGTCCCAGGGACAGGGCTAATGAAAAACTGTTTTTT. Full variable domain (outside the CDR3, taken from reference TRBV19 and TRBJ1-4): DGGITQSPKYLFRKEGQNVTLSCEQNLNHDAMYWYRQDPGQGLRLIYYSQIVNDFQKGDIAEGYSVSREKKESFPLTVTSAQKNPTAFYLCASSPRDRANEKLFFGSGTQLSVL.